This T cell receptor (beta chain) was identified in a study of regulatory T cells in long-lasting Graves disease. Study-wide context: Graves' patients, newly diagnosed, had taken antithyroid drugs under 3 months.

Building the TCR beta libraries relied on iRepertoire HTBI primers, and CDR3 regions underwent Arm-PCR. TCRdb reanalysed the multiplex PCR reads using MiXCR and keeps one entry per CDR3 protein. The sample lists about 530,000 distinct CDR3 sequences; 15% to 20% were seen once. Time point meaning: newly diagnosed GD, antithyroid drugs for less than 3 months. RNA from PBMCs was the source of the TCR library. The CDR3 length is 14 residues. Germline V lookup: CDR1 MNHEY, CDR2 SMNVEV (reference sequence). Trimming took 3 bases from V and 8 from J; bases not matched to a gene: 3. These same data were also listed under a study on T cells in Graves' hyperthyroidism and ophthalmopathy. That report notes: First-round RT-PCR with HTBI primers amplified the TCR CDR3 region.

The chain couples TRBV27 to TRBJ2-1, with 11 bases identical to TRBD2. This material consisted of peripheral blood mononuclear cells (PBMCs), taken at new diagnosis, from a patient treated with antithyroid drugs. The receptor comes from a woman aged 35-60 years with Graves disease. CDR3 nucleotides: TGTGCCAGCAGTTTTCTAGCGGGGGGCGATGAGCAGTTCTTC. Its translation: CASSFLAGGDEQFF.